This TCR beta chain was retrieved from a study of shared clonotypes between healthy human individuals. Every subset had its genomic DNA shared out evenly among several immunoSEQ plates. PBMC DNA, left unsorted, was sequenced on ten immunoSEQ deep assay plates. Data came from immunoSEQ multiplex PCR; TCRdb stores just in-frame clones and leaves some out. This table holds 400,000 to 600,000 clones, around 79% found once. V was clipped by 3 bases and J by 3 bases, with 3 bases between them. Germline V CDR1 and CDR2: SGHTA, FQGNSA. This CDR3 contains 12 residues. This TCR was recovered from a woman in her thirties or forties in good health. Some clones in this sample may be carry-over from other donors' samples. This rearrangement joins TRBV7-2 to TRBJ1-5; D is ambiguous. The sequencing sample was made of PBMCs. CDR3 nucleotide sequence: TGTGCCAGCAGCTTCTACAATCAGCCCCAGCATTTT. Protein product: CASSFYNQPQHF. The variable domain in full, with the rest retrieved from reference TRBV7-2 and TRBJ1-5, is GAGVSQSPSNKVTEKGKDVELRCDPISGHTALYWYRQSLGQGLEFLIYFQGNSAPDKSGLPSDRFSAERTGGSVSTLTIQRTQQEDSAVYLCASSFYNQPQHFGDGTRLSIL.